This T cell receptor beta chain is from a study of T cell repertoires in cytomegalovirus infection. Across the whole study: Both CMV infection and a matching HLA type were indicated by public TCR beta signatures.

The CDR3 runs 15 residues. V was clipped by 3 bases and J by 1 base, with 10 bases between them. Germline V CDR1 and CDR2: MDHEN, SYDVKM. The study's findings and limits: CMV-specific TCR beta clonotypes restricted by HLA-C were the ones dominating the ex vivo response. Carriage of CMV together with the relevant HLA was identifiable through cumulative public TCR beta family frequency.

With respect to this clonotype: What it recognizes is unknown.

TCRdb itself ran the reads through MiXCR, one entry per CDR3 protein. The table lists 150,000 or so distinct CDR3 sequences, roughly 17% of them singletons. The sample comprised CD8+ T cells from PBMCs. The sequence came from a human donor in good health (CMV status not recorded). Some clones in this sample may be carry-over from other donors' samples. The rearrangement joins TRBV28 to TRBJ1-5; the D is unclear. CDR3 bases: TGTGCCAGCAGTTTCTTGTGTATGAGCAATCAGCCCCAGCATTTT. This encodes CASSFLCMSNQPQHF.